A selection of T cell receptor beta chains follows, all from one sample in a study of naive and memory T cell subsets. MiXCR was run by TCRdb on the 5' RACE reads, yielding one entry per CDR3 protein. In the table there are more than 45,000 distinct CDR3 sequences, roughly 7% of which are singletons. The receptor source for this set is a male donor in good health. Each CDR3 is given with its conserved first and last residue. D genes are given only for firm matches. Some rows mark clone size as missing; the rest say once, few, many or name a class of expanded clone.

>NA|few|TRBV12-3/TRBV12-4|TRBJ2-2
CASSRSLNTGELFF
TGTGCCAGCAGTCGGAGCCTCAACACCGGGGAGCTGTTTTTT
>NA|NA|TRBV19|TRBJ2-4
CASSTEDRIQYF
TGTGCCAGTAGTACCGAAGACAGGATTCAGTACTTC
>TRBD1|NA|TRBV6-5|TRBJ1-2
CASSYSTGGANYGYTF
TGTGCCAGCAGTTACTCGACAGGGGGTGCTAACTATGGCTACACCTTC
>NA|few|TRBV19|TRBJ1-5
CASSSGWTQDNQPQHF
TGTGCCAGTAGTAGCGGATGGACCCAGGATAATCAGCCCCAGCATTTT
>NA|many|TRBV29-1|TRBJ1-1
CSVVSPYSSTEAFF
TGCAGCGTTGTAAGTCCCTATAGTTCTACTGAAGCTTTCTTT
>NA|few|TRBV6-6|TRBJ2-5
CASVGELGGGQETQYF
TGTGCCAGCGTCGGGGAACTAGGGGGAGGACAAGAGACCCAGTACTTC
>NA|few|TRBV19|TRBJ1-2
CASRMGDYTF
TGTGCCAGTAGGATGGGGGACTACACCTTC
>NA|many|TRBV29-1|TRBJ1-1
CSVEGSSNTEAFF
TGCAGCGTTGAAGGCTCCTCGAACACTGAAGCTTTCTTT
>NA|NA|TRBV4-1|TRBJ2-5
CASSQDPSELIQETQYF
TGCGCCAGCAGCCAAGATCCCAGCGAACTAATTCAAGAGACCCAGTACTTC
>TRBD1|few|TRBV6-2/TRBV6-3|TRBJ2-1
CASRDRTYNEQLF
TGTGCCAGCAGGGACAGGACTTACAATGAGCAGTTATTC
>TRBD1|NA|TRBV19|TRBJ1-5
CAGSTGDSRSQPQHF
TGTGCCGGTAGTACGGGGGACAGCAGGAGTCAGCCCCAGCATTTT
>NA|NA|TRBV3-1|TRBJ2-1
CASSQDLLTIGPRNEQFF
TGTGCCAGCAGCCAAGATCTTTTAACCATTGGGCCCCGAAATGAGCAGTTCTTC
>NA|many|TRBV5-5|TRBJ2-2
CASSPNTGELFF
TGTGCCAGCAGCCCGAACACCGGGGAGCTGTTTTTT
>NA|many|TRBV4-1|TRBJ2-3
CASSQDRSTDTQYF
TGCGCCAGCAGCCAAGACAGAAGCACAGATACGCAGTATTTT
>TRBD1|NA|TRBV29-1|TRBJ1-5
CSARTGTNQPQHF
TGCAGCGCCAGGACAGGGACCAATCAGCCCCAGCATTTT
>TRBD2|few|TRBV11-2|TRBJ2-3
CASSLGAREMDTQYF
TGTGCCAGCAGCTTAGGAGCGCGGGAGATGGATACGCAGTATTTT
>TRBD1|NA|TRBV20-1|TRBJ2-7
CSAKTGNSYEQYF
TGCAGTGCTAAGACAGGGAACTCCTACGAGCAGTACTTC
>NA|few|TRBV12-3/TRBV12-4|TRBJ2-3
CASSPQGGSTDTQYF
TGTGCCAGCAGCCCTCAGGGTGGTTCGACAGATACGCAGTATTTT
>NA|few|TRBV6-5|TRBJ1-5
CASSRGGQPQHF
TGTGCCAGCAGTCGTGGGGGTCAGCCCCAGCATTTT
>NA|NA|TRBV30|TRBJ1-1
CAWSVDRRRNTEAFF
TGTGCCTGGAGTGTTGATCGTAGGCGGAACACTGAAGCTTTCTTT
>NA|many|TRBV19|TRBJ1-5
CASSRARYQPQHF
TGTGCCAGTAGCCGAGCCCGGTATCAGCCCCAGCATTTT
>NA|NA|TRBV30|TRBJ2-5
CAWGYGETQYF
TGTGCCTGGGGGTACGGAGAGACCCAGTACTTC
>NA|many|TRBV29-1|TRBJ1-1
CSVEGAGTVDTEAFF
TGCAGCGTTGAGGGGGCAGGGACTGTGGACACTGAAGCTTTCTTT
>TRBD1|many|TRBV2|TRBJ1-6
CASSRGTGGLSYNSPLHF
TGTGCCAGCAGTCGCGGGACAGGGGGCCTCTCTTACAATTCACCCCTCCACTTT
>TRBD2|many|TRBV3-1|TRBJ2-1
CASSQRSGGRYNEQFF
TGTGCCAGCAGCCAACGGAGCGGGGGGCGATACAATGAGCAGTTCTTC
>NA|NA|TRBV2|TRBJ2-7
CASTVGVNEQYF
TGTGCCAGCACGGTGGGAGTAAACGAGCAGTACTTC
>NA|NA|TRBV27|TRBJ2-1
CASSLSFTGLSSYNEQFF
TGTGCCAGCAGTTTATCCTTTACAGGGCTAAGCTCCTACAATGAGCAGTTCTTC
>TRBD1|few|TRBV5-4|TRBJ1-2
CASSLEGAPGGYTF
TGTGCCAGCAGCTTGGAGGGGGCGCCGGGGGGCTACACCTTC
>NA|few|TRBV7-8|TRBJ2-3
CASSAPEDSTDTQYF
TGTGCCAGCAGCGCACCGGAGGATAGCACAGATACGCAGTATTTT
>TRBD1|few|TRBV19|TRBJ2-6
CASTFRGTASGANVLTF
TGTGCCAGTACCTTCCGAGGGACAGCCTCTGGGGCCAACGTCCTGACTTTC
>NA|many|TRBV19|TRBJ2-1
CASSIMRIGYNEQFF
TGTGCCAGTAGTATAATGCGGATAGGTTACAATGAGCAGTTCTTC
>NA|few|TRBV19|TRBJ1-1
CASSISNVNTEAFF
TGTGCCAGTAGTATAAGTAACGTGAACACTGAAGCTTTCTTT
>TRBD1|NA|TRBV19|TRBJ2-4
CASSDADRARENIQYF
TGTGCCAGTAGTGACGCTGACAGGGCGAGAGAAAACATTCAGTACTTC
>NA|few|TRBV20-1|TRBJ2-3
CSAGPTGTDTQYF
TGCAGTGCCGGACCTACCGGCACAGATACGCAGTATTTT
>NA|many|TRBV27|TRBJ2-2
CASSFQQGTNTGELFF
TGTGCCAGCAGTTTCCAACAGGGAACGAACACCGGGGAGCTGTTTTTT
>TRBD1|many|TRBV12-3/TRBV12-4|TRBJ1-5
CASSIGQGAGQPQHF
TGTGCCAGCAGTATTGGACAGGGGGCGGGTCAGCCCCAGCATTTT
>TRBD2|few|TRBV2|TRBJ2-1
CAGGGGSYNEQFF
TGTGCCGGGGGGGGGGGCTCCTACAATGAGCAGTTCTTC
>NA|many|TRBV29-1|TRBJ1-2
CSVEGRNAYGYTF
TGCAGCGTTGAGGGCCGAAACGCCTATGGCTACACCTTC
>NA|many|TRBV10-3|TRBJ2-7
CAISDPRSSYEQYF
TGTGCCATCAGTGACCCCAGGTCCTCCTACGAGCAGTACTTC
>TRBD1|few|TRBV27|TRBJ1-6
CASSLLDRANSPLHF
TGTGCCAGCAGTCTTCTCGACAGGGCTAATTCACCCCTCCACTTT
>NA|NA|TRBV7-6|TRBJ1-2
CASSLSGNGYTF
TGTGCCAGCAGCTTAAGCGGTAATGGCTACACCTTC
>TRBD2|many|TRBV2|TRBJ2-3
CASIIDGGEGTQYF
TGTGCCAGCATTATAGACGGGGGGGAAGGTACGCAGTATTTT
>NA|many|TRBV29-1|TRBJ2-1
CSVVGEGLGQFF
TGCAGCGTTGTCGGAGAGGGGTTAGGGCAGTTCTTC
>NA|NA|TRBV29-1|TRBJ2-3
CSVAGAWALDTDTQYF
TGCAGCGTCGCAGGAGCGTGGGCCCTGGACACAGATACGCAGTATTTT
>NA|few|TRBV6-1|TRBJ2-2
CATTGGETNTGELFF
TGTGCCACCACGGGCGGGGAGACGAACACCGGGGAGCTGTTTTTT